These 20 T cell receptor beta chains originate from one sample sequenced in a study of response to subunit inactivated influenza vaccine (dated by TCRdb to 2016 to 2018). Receptors were amplified or captured by RT-PCR. Sequencing instrument: Illumina HiSeq 2500. The public reads were reanalyzed by TCRdb: fastp trimming at Q25, MiXCR alignment, in-frame beta chains only. Every entry covers one CDR3 protein and lists the most common genes and DNA from its rows. Across this sample there are about 800,000 distinct CDR3 sequences, with approximately 21% seen only once. 10% of the sample lies in the top ten. Sequenced material: PBMCs from blood, taken roughly 5 days after vaccination. The origin of the receptors is a man aged 50-60 years who received an inactivated influenza vaccine. Donor details come from another sample of the same person, matched by shared clones.

This clonotype was detected ten times or more. This rearrangement joins TRBV7-2 to TRBJ2-1, with a possible D match to TRBD2 (7 bases). Germline assignment: CDR1 SGHTA and CDR2 FQGNSA. Between the trimmed V and J ends, which lost 2 bases and 2 bases, there was a span of 10 bases. CDR3 length: 15 residues. CDR3 DNA: TGTGCCAGCAGCTTACTCGGGGGGCCCTACAATGAGCAGTTCTTC. Amino acid sequence: CASSLLGGPYNEQFF.

There are a few counts of this clonotype. The V gene is TRBV12-3 or TRBV12-4, the J gene TRBJ1-1; D is undetermined. The CDR3 is 12 amino acids. V shed 6 bases and J shed 1 base, with 6 bases lying between them. CDR3 coding DNA: TGTGCCAGCAGGGAAAAGAACACTGAAGCTTTCTTT. This codes for CASREKNTEAFF.

Only a few counts were recorded for this clonotype. The genes are TRBV5-6 and TRBJ1-5; D unclear. CDR1 and CDR2 (germline): SGHDT, YYEEEE. CDR3 length: 12 residues. Between the trimmed V and J ends, which lost 2 bases and 6 bases, there was a span of 6 bases. The CDR3 spells CASSFGSQPQHF. For the CDR3, the DNA is TGTGCCAGCAGCTTTGGTAGTCAGCCCCAGCATTTT. Using reference TRBV5-6 and TRBJ1-5 for the parts outside the CDR3, the full variable domain is DAGVTQSPTHLIKTRGQQVTLRCSPKSGHDTVSWYQQALGQGPQFIFQYYEEEERQRGNFPDRFSGHQFPNYSSELNVNALLLGDSALYLCASSFGSQPQHFGDGTRLSIL.

V and J are TRBV5-1 and TRBJ2-1; the D gene is possibly TRBD2 (6 bases). Germline V gene lookup returns CDR1 SGHRS and CDR2 YFSETQ. The CDR3 consists of 15 residues. Trimming took 4 bases from V and 0 from J, leaving 11 bases between them. The CDR3 region is CASSTWEDSYNEQFF. As DNA, the CDR3 is TGCGCCAGCAGCACCTGGGAGGACTCCTACAATGAGCAGTTCTTC.

The rearrangement links TRBV20-1 to TRBJ2-1; TRBD2 matches 9 bases. This CDR3 comprises 13 residues. Per germline, CDR1 DFQATT and CDR2 SNEGSKA (reference sequence). CDR3 in amino acids: CAHSGGPGDEQFF. In DNA, the CDR3 is TGCGCACACAGCGGGGGGCCCGGGGATGAGCAGTTCTTC.

This clonotype showed up many times. The chain employs TRBV4-3 and TRBJ2-2; D is possibly TRBD2 (5 bases). The CDR3 has 14 residues. V was shortened by 1 base and J by 6 bases, with 9 bases between the two germline ends. Germline-derived CDR1 and CDR2 are LGHNA and YSLEER. The CDR3 spells CASSQGGSAGELFF. DNA of the CDR3: TGCGCCAGCAGCCAAGGAGGGTCGGCCGGGGAGCTGTTTTTT.

The gene calls are TRBV20-1 and TRBJ2-5; 7 positions agree with TRBD1. Losses at the gene ends were 6 bases for V and 6 bases for J; bases not matched to a gene: 7. The CDR3 is 12 amino acids. CDR1 DFQATT and CDR2 SNEGSKA come from the germline V gene (reference sequence). The CDR3 nucleotides read TGCAGTGCAGGGGACAGAGGGAAGACCCAGTACTTC. This encodes CSAGDRGKTQYF.

The V gene is TRBV28, the J gene TRBJ2-7, with D hard to call. CDR3 length: 12 residues. Germline CDR1 reads MDHEN; CDR2 reads SYDVKM. V was clipped by 6 bases and J by 3 bases, with 9 bases between them. CDR3 DNA sequence: TGTGCCAGCAGATTAACGGACTACGAGCAGTACTTC. This sequence encodes CASRLTDYEQYF.

This clonotype has just a few counts. This chain uses TRBV4-3 with TRBJ2-1; the match to TRBD2 covers 14 bases. CDR3 size: 17 residues. With V trimmed by 4 bases and J by 7 bases, 9 bases remained unmatched. The germline V gene has CDR1 LGHNA and CDR2 YSLEER. The CDR3 sequence: CASSPGTSGSSENEQFF. The CDR3 nucleotides read TGCGCCAGCAGCCCCGGGACTAGCGGGAGTTCAGAGAATGAGCAGTTCTTC.

V is TRBV20-1 and J is TRBJ2-1; 9 bases line up with TRBD2. The CDR3 is 13 amino acids. Germline lookup yields CDR1 DFQATT and CDR2 SNEGSKA (reference sequence). The junction had 5 bases not matched to a gene; V was cut back by 6 bases and J by 5 bases. As DNA, the CDR3 is TGCAGTGCCCTACTAGCGGGCAACAATGAGCAGTTCTTC. Translation gives CSALLAGNNEQFF.

The chain employs TRBV28 and TRBJ2-1; TRBD1 aligns across 9 bases. The CDR3 is 15 residues long. The V gene's germline CDR1 is MDHEN and CDR2 SYDVKM. Germline trimming cut 2 bases from V and 5 bases from J; bases unmatched to any gene: 4. CDR3 residues: CASSLPDRGNNEQFF. As DNA, the CDR3 is TGTGCCAGCAGTTTACCGGACAGGGGAAACAATGAGCAGTTCTTC. The full variable domain, rest sourced from reference TRBV28 and TRBJ2-1, is DVKVTQSSRYLVKRTGEKVFLECVQDMDHENMFWYRQDPGLGLRLIYFSYDVKMKEKGDIPEGYSVSREKKERFSLILESASTNQTSMYLCASSLPDRGNNEQFFGPGTRLTVL.

The gene calls are TRBV6-1 and TRBJ1-5; D is undetermined. V lost 6 bases and J lost 5, with 17 bases in between. This CDR3 is 15 amino acids long. From germline, CDR1 is MNHNS and CDR2 SASEGT. The CDR3 spells CASSSGLIRDQPQHF. CDR3 in DNA: TGTGCCAGCAGCTCGGGTCTTATACGGGATCAGCCCCAGCATTTT.

In its sample, this clonotype was seen many times. The chain combines TRBV6-5 with TRBJ1-1; no definite D call. Germline V lookup: CDR1 MNHEY, CDR2 SVGAGI. V lost 4 bases and J 3 bases, leaving 6 bases between the germline ends. The CDR3 totals 12 residues. The CDR3 DNA follows: TGTGCCAGCAGTTCTCGTGACACTGAAGCTTTCTTT. Its translation is CASSSRDTEAFF.

CDR3 sequence reads: CASSYSALKRTLYNEQFF. The DNA for the CDR3 is TGTGCCAGCAGTTACTCCGCTCTAAAGCGGACCCTTTACAATGAGCAGTTCTTC. The chain links TRBV6-5 to TRBJ2-1; a possible D gene is TRBD2 (5 bases). The V and J ends lost 0 bases and 4 bases respectively, with 19 bases between them. The germline gives CDR1 MNHEY, CDR2 SVGAGI. This CDR3 has 18 amino acids.

This clonotype was seen a handful of times. The rearrangement links TRBV6-6 to TRBJ2-1; D ambiguous. Trimming removed 8 bases at V and 4 bases at J, with 12 bases between. Germline lookup yields CDR1 MNHNY and CDR2 SVGAGI (reference sequence). The CDR3 has 13 residues. CDR3 bases: TGTGCCAGCGGTCGGTTAGGGTACAATGAGCAGTTCTTC. Amino acids: CASGRLGYNEQFF.

Many counts were recorded for this clonotype. The chain is built from TRBV12-3 or TRBV12-4 and TRBJ2-1; no definite D call. The length of the CDR3 is 13 residues. V was clipped by 2 bases and J by 9 bases, with 11 bases between them. For the CDR3, the DNA is TGTGCCAGCAGTTTAAGCCAGGCCGCTGAGCAGTTCTTC. Translating it yields CASSLSQAAEQFF.

This chain connects TRBV20-1 to TRBJ1-2; D not certain. This CDR3 region has 13 residues. The V and J ends lost 4 bases and 4 bases respectively, with 13 bases between them. CDR1 DFQATT and CDR2 SNEGSKA come from the germline V gene (reference sequence). In nucleotides, the CDR3 is TGCAGTGCTACTCCACAGACTTCCTATGGCTACACCTTC. Residues: CSATPQTSYGYTF.

In this sample, this clonotype turned up a few times. The J gene is TRBJ2-7, the V gene TRBV25-1; 7 nucleotides match TRBD1. Looked up from germline, CDR1 is MGHDK and CDR2 is SYGVNS. The V gene end was trimmed by 3 bases and the J gene end by 4 bases; junction bases not matched to a gene: 12. This CDR3 region has 16 residues. The CDR3 region is CASSDKRQGQPYEQYF. The CDR3 DNA reads TGTGCCAGCAGTGATAAAAGACAGGGCCAACCGTACGAGCAGTACTTC.

The V call is TRBV2, the J call TRBJ2-5; the D is unclear. CDR3 length: 14 amino acids. CDR1 SNHLY and CDR2 FYNNEI come from the germline V gene. Trimming left V 3 bases short and J 2 bases short, with 10 bases between. The CDR3 reads CASSDRLVQETQYF. DNA for the CDR3: TGTGCCAGCAGTGACAGACTTGTGCAAGAGACCCAGTACTTC.

The rearrangement joins TRBV6-1 to TRBJ1-1; D may be TRBD1 (5 bases). The germline gives CDR1 MNHNS, CDR2 SASEGT. This CDR3 is 14 amino acids long. V lost 7 bases to trimming and J lost 1 base, with 13 bases between them. The DNA of the CDR3 is TGTGCCAGCATCACAGGCCTCGAGAACACTGAAGCTTTCTTT. It yields the protein CASITGLENTEAFF.